The present T cell receptor beta chain was sequenced within a study of T cells in Graves' hyperthyroidism and ophthalmopathy. Study-level points and caveats: Clonotypes that were expanded in thyroid above 0.001 mostly appeared in blood too.

This clonotype was seen many times. Antigen: not known. Looked up from germline, CDR1 is SGHTA and CDR2 is FQGNSA. The germline V and J ends were trimmed by 0 bases and 6 bases, with 11 bases remaining between them. The CDR3 runs to 14 residues. Stable Graves' hyperthyroidism denoted no ophthalmopathy progression over 18 months. Patients aged 18 to 65 had newly diagnosed hyperthyroidism lasting under 2 months. Exclusion of patients followed from uncontrolled infection, other autoimmune disease, pregnancy or lactation. RNA transcripts were the template for amplifying TCR beta CDR3 regions. Researchers ran a first-round RT-PCR on the TCR CDR3 using the HTBI primer set. TCRdb fed the multiplex PCR reads into MiXCR, producing one record per CDR3 protein. The sample lists over 700,000 distinct CDR3 sequences, 38% occurring once.

Sequenced sample: blood. The receptor's source is a man aged 18 to 30 with Graves' hyperthyroidism. V usage is TRBV7-2 and J usage is TRBJ2-5; no clear D gene. The chain's CDR3 is CASSLAGRRKTQYF. CDR3 nucleotide sequence: TGTGCCAGCAGCTTAGCAGGACGCCGGAAGACCCAGTACTTC.